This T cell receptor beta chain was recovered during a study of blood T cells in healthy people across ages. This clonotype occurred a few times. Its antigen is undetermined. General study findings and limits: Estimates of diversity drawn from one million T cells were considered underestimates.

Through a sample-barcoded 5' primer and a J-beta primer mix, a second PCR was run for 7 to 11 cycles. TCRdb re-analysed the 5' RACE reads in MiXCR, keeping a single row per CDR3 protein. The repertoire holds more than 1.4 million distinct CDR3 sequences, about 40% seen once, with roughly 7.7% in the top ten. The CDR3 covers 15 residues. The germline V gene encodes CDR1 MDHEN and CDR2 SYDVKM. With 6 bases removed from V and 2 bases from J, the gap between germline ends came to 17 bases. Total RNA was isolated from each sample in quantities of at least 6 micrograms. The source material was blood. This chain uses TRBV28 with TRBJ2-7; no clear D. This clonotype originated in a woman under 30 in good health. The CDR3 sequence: CASRFRPQSTYEQYF. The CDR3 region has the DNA TGTGCCAGCAGGTTCCGGCCACAGTCTACCTACGAGCAGTACTTC.